These 12 T cell receptor beta chains came from one sample sequenced in a study of Ad26.COV2.S vaccination and SARS-CoV-2 variants. Assay: immunoSEQ multiplex PCR; the TCRdb copy retains only in-frame clones and omits some. The sample lists 300,000 to 400,000 clones, 85% to 90% seen once, with around 5.3% in the top ten. Treatment reported: about 20 received Ad26.COV2.S at low or high dose, single or two shots; about 5 received placebo; per-sample allocation not given. Sampling took place 63 days after the first vaccine or placebo injection. The sequenced sample was peripheral blood, obtained in a trial of Ad26.COV2.S vaccine versus placebo. Receptors originate from a person between 18 and 59 years old who received the Ad26.COV2.S COVID-19 vaccine or a placebo.

In its sample, this clone was seen once. This chain joins TRBV7-9 and TRBJ1-2, with D perhaps matching TRBD1 (6 bases). CDR3 size: 14 residues. Germline CDR1 is SEHNR and CDR2 is FQNEAQ (reference sequence). The V end lost 1 base, the J end lost 8 bases, and 14 bases lay between the germline ends. The CDR3 nucleotides read TGTGCCAGCAGCTTAGGAATGGGGGGGCTAGGCTACACCTTC. It yields the protein CASSLGMGGLGYTF.

The chain recombines TRBV5-8 with TRBJ2-1; D perhaps matches TRBD1 (5 bases). Per germline, CDR1 SGHTS and CDR2 YDEGEE. Trimming took off 0 bases at V and 4 bases at J, with 5 bases between the two ends. The CDR3 has 13 residues. The CDR3: CASSLGQYNEQFF. CDR3 in DNA: TGTGCCAGCAGCTTGGGACAGTACAATGAGCAGTTCTTC.

This clone was seen once. V and J are TRBV28 and TRBJ2-1; 13 positions match TRBD2. This CDR3 is 17 amino acids long. Per germline, CDR1 MDHEN and CDR2 SYDVKM. V trimming: 6 bases; J trimming: 6 bases; junction bases outside the gene matches: 11. The CDR3 sequence: CASRKSGLAGLVNEQFF. The CDR3 DNA follows: TGTGCCAGCAGAAAATCGGGACTAGCGGGATTGGTCAATGAGCAGTTCTTC.

The genes are TRBV9 and TRBJ1-6; D gene unclear. The CDR3 is 16 amino acids. V lost 0 bases and J lost 6, with 13 bases in between. Germline CDR1 and CDR2: SGDLS and YYNGEE. CDR3 bases: TGTGCCAGCAGCGTAGGCTGGGATTTGGTTAATTCACCCCTCCACTTT. It yields the protein CASSVGWDLVNSPLHF.

This chain uses TRBV5-1 with TRBJ1-1, with TRBD1 matching over 7 bases. The V gene end was trimmed by 3 bases and the J gene end by 8 bases; junction bases not matched to a gene: 7. Germline loops: CDR1 SGHRS, CDR2 YFSETQ. The CDR3 sequence is 13 residues long. The CDR3 coding sequence is TGCGCCAGCAGCTACAACCGGGACAGCGAAGCTTTCTTT. Encoded protein: CASSYNRDSEAFF. Using reference TRBV5-1 and TRBJ1-1 for the parts outside the CDR3, the full variable domain is KAGVTQTPRYLIKTRGQQVTLSCSPISGHRSVSWYQQTPGQGLQFLFEYFSETQRNKGNFPGRFSGRQFSNSRSEMNVSTLELGDSALYLCASSYNRDSEAFFGQGTRLTVV.

The rearrangement joins TRBV11-3 to TRBJ2-1, with a possible D match to TRBD1 (6 bases). V was clipped by 5 bases and J by 5 bases, with 16 bases between them. The CDR3 spans 15 residues. Germline CDR1 SGHNT, CDR2 YENEEA. CDR3 in DNA: TGTGCCAGCAGCATCAGGGGTGGGACGAACAATGAGCAGTTCTTC. This encodes CASSIRGGTNNEQFF. The full variable domain, its missing parts supplied by reference TRBV11-3 and TRBJ2-1, is EAGVVQSPRYKIIEKKQPVAFWCNPISGHNTLYWYLQNLGQGPELLIRYENEEAVDDSQLPKDRFSAERLKGVDSTLKIQPAELGDSAVYLCASSIRGGTNNEQFFGPGTRLTVL.

The chain employs TRBV7-9 and TRBJ2-7; no firm D call. The CDR3 has 16 amino acids. V was cut by 1 base and J by 2 bases, with 15 bases left in between. In germline, CDR1 is SEHNR, CDR2 FQNEAQ (reference sequence). In DNA form, the CDR3 reads TGTGCCAGCAGCTTAGGAGCCGGCAGGAGAACCTACGAGCAGTACTTC. As protein: CASSLGAGRRTYEQYF.

The V call is TRBV6-5, the J call TRBJ2-7; D possibly matches TRBD1 or TRBD2 (5 bases each). V was pared by 5 bases and J by 1 base, with 15 bases between. There are 15 residues in the CDR3. The germline V gene has CDR1 MNHEY and CDR2 SVGAGI. This chain's CDR3 is CASSPPGTESYEQYF. CDR3 bases: TGTGCCAGCAGTCCTCCCGGGACGGAGTCCTACGAGCAGTACTTC.

CDR3 sequence reads: CASSLGSHYGYTF. For the CDR3, the DNA is TGTGCCAGCAGTTTAGGGAGCCACTATGGCTACACCTTC. The chain recombines TRBV12-3 or TRBV12-4 with TRBJ1-2; the D is unclear. The V and J ends lost 1 base and 3 bases respectively, with 6 bases between them. The CDR3 consists of 13 residues.

The chain couples TRBV19 to TRBJ1-5; D remains ambiguous. This CDR3 comprises 15 residues. With 1 base removed from V and 1 base from J, the gap between germline ends came to 8 bases. The germline V gene encodes CDR1 LNHDA and CDR2 SQIVND (reference sequence). The CDR3 here is CASSIGAPSNQPQHF. The CDR3 DNA follows: TGTGCCAGTAGTATAGGGGCACCCAGCAATCAGCCCCAGCATTTT.

CDR3 sequence reads: CAWSRGSTDTQYF. The CDR3 DNA follows: TGTGCCTGGAGTAGGGGATCCACAGATACGCAGTATTTT. This chain joins TRBV30 and TRBJ2-3; maybe TRBD1 (5 bases). The CDR3 is 13 residues long. Germline CDR1 GTSNPN, CDR2 SVGIG (reference sequence). V was shortened by 2 bases and J by 2 bases, with 8 bases between the two germline ends.

This clone has a single count. The rearrangement joins TRBV7-9 to TRBJ2-7, with D unclear. The CDR3 is 12 residues long. Germline values: CDR1 SEHNR, CDR2 FQNEAQ (reference sequence). Trimming shortened V by 4 bases and J by 5 bases, and 9 bases separated the two germline ends. CDR3 nucleotide sequence: TGTGCCAGCAGCTCCACCTTCCACGAGCAGTACTTC. As protein: CASSSTFHEQYF.